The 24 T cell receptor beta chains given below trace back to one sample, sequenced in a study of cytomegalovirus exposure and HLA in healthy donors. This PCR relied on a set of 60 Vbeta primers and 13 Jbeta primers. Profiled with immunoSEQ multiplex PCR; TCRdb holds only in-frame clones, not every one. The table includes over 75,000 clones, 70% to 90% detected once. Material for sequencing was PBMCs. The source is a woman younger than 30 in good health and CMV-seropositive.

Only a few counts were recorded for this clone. Here the CDR3 DNA reads TGTGCCAGCAGTGGTACAGGGACAGATACGCAGTATTTT. Protein product: CASSGTGTDTQYF. The rearrangement uses TRBV25-1 and TRBJ2-3; weak D call: TRBD1 (6 bases). Trimming shortened V by 4 bases and J by 3 bases, and 8 bases separated the two germline ends. Germline-derived CDR1 and CDR2 are MGHDK and SYGVNS. This CDR3 region has 13 residues.

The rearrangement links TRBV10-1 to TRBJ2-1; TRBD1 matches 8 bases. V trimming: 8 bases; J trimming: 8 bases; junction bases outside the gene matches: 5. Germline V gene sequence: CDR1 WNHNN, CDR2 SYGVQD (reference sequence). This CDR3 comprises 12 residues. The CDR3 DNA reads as TGCGCCAGCTTCGCGGACAGGGATGAGCAGTTCTTC. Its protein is CASFADRDEQFF.

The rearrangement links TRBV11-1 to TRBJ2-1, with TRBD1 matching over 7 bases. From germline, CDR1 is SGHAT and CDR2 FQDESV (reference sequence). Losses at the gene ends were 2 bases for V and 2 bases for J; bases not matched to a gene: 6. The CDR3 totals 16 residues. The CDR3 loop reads CASSLPDRVAYNEQFF. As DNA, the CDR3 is TGTGCCAGCAGCTTACCAGACAGGGTAGCCTACAATGAGCAGTTCTTC.

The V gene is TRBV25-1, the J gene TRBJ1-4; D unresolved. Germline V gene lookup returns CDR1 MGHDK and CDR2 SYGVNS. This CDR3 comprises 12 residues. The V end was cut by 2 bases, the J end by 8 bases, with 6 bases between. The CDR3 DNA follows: TGTGCCAGCAGTGAAAAACAAGAAAAACTGTTTTTT. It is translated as CASSEKQEKLFF.

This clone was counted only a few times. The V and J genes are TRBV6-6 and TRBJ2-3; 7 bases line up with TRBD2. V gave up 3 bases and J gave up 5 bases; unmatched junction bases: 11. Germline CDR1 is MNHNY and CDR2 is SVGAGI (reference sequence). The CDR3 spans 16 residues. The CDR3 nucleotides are TGTGCCAGCAGTTATCACTATGGCGGGAGACAAGATACGCAGTATTTT. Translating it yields CASSYHYGGRQDTQYF.

The CDR3 reads CASTGVGSPLHF. The DNA for the CDR3 is TGTGCCAGTACAGGGGTGGGGTCACCCCTCCACTTT. V is TRBV19 and J is TRBJ1-6; tentative D call: TRBD1 (6 bases). This CDR3 has 12 amino acids. Per germline, CDR1 LNHDA and CDR2 SQIVND (reference sequence). The ends were cut back, 7 bases at V and 10 bases at J, with 11 bases in the middle. The variable domain in full, with the rest retrieved from reference TRBV19 and TRBJ1-6, is DGGITQSPKYLFRKEGQNVTLSCEQNLNHDAMYWYRQDPGQGLRLIYYSQIVNDFQKGDIAEGYSVSREKKESFPLTVTSAQKNPTAFYLCASTGVGSPLHFGNGTRLTVT.

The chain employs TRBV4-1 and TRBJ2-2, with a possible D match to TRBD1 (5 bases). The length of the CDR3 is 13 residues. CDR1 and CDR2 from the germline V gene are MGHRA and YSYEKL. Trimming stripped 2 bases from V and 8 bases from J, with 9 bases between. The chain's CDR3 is CASSQLTGGELFF. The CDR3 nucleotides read TGCGCCAGCAGCCAACTCACAGGAGGGGAGCTGTTTTTT.

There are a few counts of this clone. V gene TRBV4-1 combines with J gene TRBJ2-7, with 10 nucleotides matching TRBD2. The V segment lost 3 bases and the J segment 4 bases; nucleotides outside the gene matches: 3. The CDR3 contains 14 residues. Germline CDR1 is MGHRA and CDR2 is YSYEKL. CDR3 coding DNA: TGCGCCAGCAGCCACCGGACTAGCGGTTACGAGCAGTACTTC. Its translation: CASSHRTSGYEQYF.

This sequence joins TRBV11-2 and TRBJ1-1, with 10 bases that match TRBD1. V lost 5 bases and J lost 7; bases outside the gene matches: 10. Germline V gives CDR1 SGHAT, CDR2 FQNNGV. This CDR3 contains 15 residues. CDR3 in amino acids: CASSQTGTGEFEAFF. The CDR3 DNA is TGTGCCAGCAGCCAGACCGGGACAGGGGAGTTTGAAGCTTTCTTT.

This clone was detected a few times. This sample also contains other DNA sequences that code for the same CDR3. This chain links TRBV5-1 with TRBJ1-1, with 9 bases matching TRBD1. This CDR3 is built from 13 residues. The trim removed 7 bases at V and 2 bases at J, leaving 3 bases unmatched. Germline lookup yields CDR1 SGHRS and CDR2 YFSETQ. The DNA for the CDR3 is TGCGCCAGCCGAACAGGGGGCAACACTGAAGCTTTCTTT. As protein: CASRTGGNTEAFF.

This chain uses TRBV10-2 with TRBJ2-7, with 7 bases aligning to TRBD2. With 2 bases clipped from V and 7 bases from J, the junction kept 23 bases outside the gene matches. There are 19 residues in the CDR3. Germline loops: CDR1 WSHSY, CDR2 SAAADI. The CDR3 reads CASSEPITRGSGAPWEQYF. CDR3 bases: TGCGCCAGCAGTGAGCCGATTACCCGCGGGAGCGGGGCTCCGTGGGAGCAGTACTTC.

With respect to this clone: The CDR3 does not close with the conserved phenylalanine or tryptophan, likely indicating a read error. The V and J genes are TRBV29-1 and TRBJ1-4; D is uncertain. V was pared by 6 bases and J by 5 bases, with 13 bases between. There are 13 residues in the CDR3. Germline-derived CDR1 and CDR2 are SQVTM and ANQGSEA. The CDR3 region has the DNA TGCAGCGTCGCGGACGGACTAAATGAAAAACTGTTTTTG. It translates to CSVADGLNEKLFL.

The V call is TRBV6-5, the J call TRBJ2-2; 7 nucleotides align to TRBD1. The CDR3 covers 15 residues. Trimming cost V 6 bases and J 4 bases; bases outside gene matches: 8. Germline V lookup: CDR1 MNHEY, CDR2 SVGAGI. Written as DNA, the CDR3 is TGTGCCAGCAGGACGAGGGGGCAGGGCACCGGGGAGCTGTTTTTT. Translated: CASRTRGQGTGELFF.

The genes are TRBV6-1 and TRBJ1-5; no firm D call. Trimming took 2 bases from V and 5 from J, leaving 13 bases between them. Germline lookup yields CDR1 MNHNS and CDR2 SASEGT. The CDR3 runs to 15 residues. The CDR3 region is CASSEIFSGHQPQHF. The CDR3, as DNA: TGTGCCAGCAGTGAAATTTTTTCAGGCCATCAGCCCCAGCATTTT.

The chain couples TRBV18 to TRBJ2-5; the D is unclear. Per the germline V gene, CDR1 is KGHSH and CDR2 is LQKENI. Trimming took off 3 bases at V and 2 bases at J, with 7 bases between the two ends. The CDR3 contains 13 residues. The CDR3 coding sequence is TGTGCCAGCTCACCCGGCAGGCAAGAGACCCAGTACTTC. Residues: CASSPGRQETQYF. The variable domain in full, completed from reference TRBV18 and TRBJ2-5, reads NAGVMQNPRHLVRRRGQEARLRCSPMKGHSHVYWYRQLPEEGLKFMVYLQKENIIDESGMPKERFSAEFPKEGPSILRIQQVVRGDSAAYFCASSPGRQETQYFGPGTRLLVL.

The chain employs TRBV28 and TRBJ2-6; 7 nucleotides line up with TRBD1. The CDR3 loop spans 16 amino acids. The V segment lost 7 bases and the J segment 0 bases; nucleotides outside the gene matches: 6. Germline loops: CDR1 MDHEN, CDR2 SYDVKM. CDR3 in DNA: TGTGCCAGCATTAGGGACAGTAGCTCTGGGGCCAACGTCCTGACTTTC. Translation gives CASIRDSSSGANVLTF.

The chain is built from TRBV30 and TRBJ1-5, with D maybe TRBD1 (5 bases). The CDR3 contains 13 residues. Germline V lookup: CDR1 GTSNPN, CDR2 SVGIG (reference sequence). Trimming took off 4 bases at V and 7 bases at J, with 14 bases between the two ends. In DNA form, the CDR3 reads TGTGCCTGGACAGACTCAGCAGGGCAGCCCCAGCATTTT. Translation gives CAWTDSAGQPQHF.

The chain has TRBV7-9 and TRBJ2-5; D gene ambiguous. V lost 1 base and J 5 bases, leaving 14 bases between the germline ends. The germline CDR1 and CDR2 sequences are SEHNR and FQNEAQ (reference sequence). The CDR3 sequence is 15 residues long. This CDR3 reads CASSLGVGARETQYF. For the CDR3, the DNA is TGTGCCAGCAGCTTAGGAGTGGGTGCGAGGGAGACCCAGTACTTC.

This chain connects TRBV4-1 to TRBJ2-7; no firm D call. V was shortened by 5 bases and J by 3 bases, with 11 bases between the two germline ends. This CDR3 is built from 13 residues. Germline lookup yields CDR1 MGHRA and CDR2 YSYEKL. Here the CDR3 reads CASSDSGLYEQYF. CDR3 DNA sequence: TGCGCCAGCAGCGATTCAGGCCTCTACGAGCAGTACTTC.

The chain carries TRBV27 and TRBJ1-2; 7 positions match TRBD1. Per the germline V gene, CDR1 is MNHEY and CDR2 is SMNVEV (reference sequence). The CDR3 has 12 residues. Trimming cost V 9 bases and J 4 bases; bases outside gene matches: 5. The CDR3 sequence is CASGQAGYGYTF. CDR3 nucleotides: TGTGCCAGTGGACAGGCGGGCTATGGCTACACCTTC.

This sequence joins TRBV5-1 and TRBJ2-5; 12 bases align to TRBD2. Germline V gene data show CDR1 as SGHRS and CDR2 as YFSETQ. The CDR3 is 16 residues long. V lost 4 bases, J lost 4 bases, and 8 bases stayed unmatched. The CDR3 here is CASSLRTSGTSETQYF. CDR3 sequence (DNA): TGCGCCAGCAGCCTCAGGACTAGCGGGACCTCAGAGACCCAGTACTTC.

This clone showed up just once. The CDR3 nucleotides are TGTGCCAGCAGCTTATTTCCGGACAACTCCTACGAGCAGTACTTC. Protein: CASSLFPDNSYEQYF. The genes are TRBV5-6 and TRBJ2-7, with a possible D match to TRBD1 (5 bases). Germline V gene lookup returns CDR1 SGHDT and CDR2 YYEEEE. The CDR3 is 15 residues long. V was shortened by 2 bases and J by 0 bases, with 12 bases between the two germline ends.

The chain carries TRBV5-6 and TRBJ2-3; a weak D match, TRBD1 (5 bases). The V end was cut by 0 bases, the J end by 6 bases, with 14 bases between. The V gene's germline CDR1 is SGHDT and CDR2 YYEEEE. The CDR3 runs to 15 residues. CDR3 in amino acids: CASSLVGRVGDTQYF. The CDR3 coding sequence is TGTGCCAGCAGCTTGGTGGGCAGGGTCGGGGATACGCAGTATTTT.

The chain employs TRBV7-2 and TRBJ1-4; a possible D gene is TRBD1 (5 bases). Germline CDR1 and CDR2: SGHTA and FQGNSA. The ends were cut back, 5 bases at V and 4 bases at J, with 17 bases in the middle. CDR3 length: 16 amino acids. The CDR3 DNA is TGTGCCAGCAGCGACAACGCCGGGGGACTTAATGAAAAACTGTTTTTT. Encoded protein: CASSDNAGGLNEKLFF.